Listed here are 28 T cell receptor beta chains from one sample, sequenced in a study of patients and donors after allogeneic stem cell transplantation. TCRdb itself ran the RT-PCR reads through MiXCR, one entry per CDR3 protein. The data hold about 400,000 distinct CDR3 sequences, with around 15% observed a single time. Specimen: blood, either unsorted or a sorted T cell fraction (not recorded which). The source is a human donor who was either an allogeneic HSCT recipient or a stem cell or donor lymphocyte infusion donor (not recorded which). It is not recorded whose cells these are; they may come from a transplant donor.

The chain combines TRBV3-1 with TRBJ2-4, with 7 bases identical to TRBD2. CDR1 and CDR2 (germline): LGHDT, YNNKEL (reference sequence). The junction had 15 bases not matched to a gene; V was cut back by 1 base and J by 9 bases. There are 17 residues in the CDR3. Here the CDR3 DNA reads TGTGCCAGCAGCCAAGTTGGCGTTAGCGGGTCCCTGGGCATTCAGTACTTC. Translation: CASSQVGVSGSLGIQYF.

The table lists this clonotype with a few counts. The J gene is TRBJ2-5, the V gene TRBV20-1; 10 positions agree with TRBD2. In germline, CDR1 is DFQATT, CDR2 SNEGSKA (reference sequence). The CDR3 has 15 residues. The junction had 4 bases not matched to a gene; V was cut back by 1 base and J by 2 bases. DNA for the CDR3: TGCAGTGCTAGAGTCCTAGCGGGGGATCAAGAGACCCAGTACTTC. Its protein product is CSARVLAGDQETQYF.

The chain couples TRBV4-1 to TRBJ2-7, with 12 positions matching TRBD1. V shed 4 bases, J shed 1 base, and the junction held 8 bases outside the gene matches. The CDR3 has 17 residues. The germline CDR1 and CDR2 sequences are MGHRA and YSYEKL. The CDR3 coding sequence is TGCGCCAGCAGCCTCCCCGGGACAGGGGGCTCGTCCTACGAGCAGTACTTC. Amino acids: CASSLPGTGGSSYEQYF.

This clonotype was seen a handful of times. The chain carries TRBV20-1 and TRBJ1-1; TRBD1 matches at 7 bases. Unmatched junction bases numbered 10, after V lost 5 bases and J lost 7 bases. Germline V gene lookup returns CDR1 DFQATT and CDR2 SNEGSKA (reference sequence). This CDR3 spans 13 amino acids. The CDR3 nucleotides are TGCAGTGCTCATACCCAGGGGGAAGGTGAAGCTTTCTTT. Encoded protein: CSAHTQGEGEAFF.

The chain is built from TRBV20-1 and TRBJ1-6; D ambiguous. The CDR3 consists of 15 residues. CDR1 and CDR2 from the germline V gene are DFQATT and SNEGSKA (reference sequence). V was pared by 5 bases and J by 10 bases, with 21 bases between. The CDR3 nucleotides read TGCAGTGCTCCCGATGGCGCTTTTCTAGGGTCACCCCTCCACTTT. It translates to CSAPDGAFLGSPLHF.

The chain is built from TRBV20-1 and TRBJ1-1; 7 nucleotides match TRBD1. The junction had 11 bases not matched to a gene; V was cut back by 6 bases and J by 7 bases. Germline CDR1 DFQATT, CDR2 SNEGSKA (reference sequence). The CDR3 is 13 amino acids. The CDR3 sequence: CSAKRRQGGEAFF. The CDR3 bases are TGCAGTGCCAAGAGGAGGCAGGGGGGTGAAGCTTTCTTT.

In this sample, this clonotype turned up a few times. The chain recombines TRBV6-2 or TRBV6-3 with TRBJ1-1; D not certain. Trimming removed 0 bases from V and 4 bases from J, with 3 bases in between. This CDR3 comprises 12 residues. Germline V gene sequence: CDR1 MNHEY, CDR2 SVGEGT. The CDR3 sequence is CASSYSFTEAFF. DNA of the CDR3: TGTGCCAGCAGTTACTCGTTCACTGAAGCTTTCTTT.

J is TRBJ2-5 and V is TRBV11-1; 9 nucleotides agree with TRBD1. The trim removed 2 bases at V and 3 bases at J, leaving 4 bases unmatched. Per the germline V gene, CDR1 is SGHAT and CDR2 is FQDESV (reference sequence). CDR3 size: 15 residues. The CDR3 region has the DNA TGTGCCAGCAGCTTACACGGGGACAGGGAAGAGACCCAGTACTTC. It codes for CASSLHGDREETQYF.

The sample holds many counts of this clonotype. The rearrangement uses TRBV27 and TRBJ2-2; 7 bases align to TRBD2. With 6 bases clipped from V and 0 bases from J, the junction kept 1 base outside the gene matches. The CDR3 length is 14 residues. From germline, CDR1 is MNHEY and CDR2 SMNVEV (reference sequence). CDR3 nucleotides: TGTGCCAGCAGGGGACTAACGAACACCGGGGAGCTGTTTTTT. Translating gives CASRGLTNTGELFF.

This clonotype occurred a few times. This chain uses TRBV6-2 or TRBV6-3 with TRBJ2-1; TRBD2 matches 10 bases. The V gene end was trimmed by 7 bases and the J gene end by 10 bases; junction bases not matched to a gene: 16. This CDR3 is 16 amino acids long. In germline, CDR1 is MNHEY, CDR2 SVGEGT. The DNA of the CDR3 is TGTGCCAGCAAAACCTGGGTGCTAGCGGGAGAATGGGAGCAGTTCTTC. Amino acid sequence: CASKTWVLAGEWEQFF.

The chain employs TRBV7-9 and TRBJ1-1; D is unclear. CDR1 is SEHNR and CDR2 is FQNEAQ in the germline V gene (reference sequence). This CDR3 contains 12 residues. V dropped 5 bases and J dropped 8 bases, with 12 bases sitting between them. The CDR3 sequence is CASSDSSREAFF. CDR3 bases: TGTGCCAGCAGCGATTCGTCACGGGAAGCTTTCTTT.

V and J are TRBV2 and TRBJ2-1, with 12 nucleotides matching TRBD2. The CDR3 is 16 amino acids. The germline V gene encodes CDR1 SNHLY and CDR2 FYNNEI. V lost 6 bases and J lost 7; bases outside the gene matches: 10. The CDR3 loop reads CASRGASGRASNEQFF. The CDR3 region has the DNA TGTGCCAGCAGGGGGGCTAGCGGGAGGGCCAGTAATGAGCAGTTCTTC.

This clonotype has a handful of counts. This chain connects TRBV12-3 or TRBV12-4 to TRBJ1-2; TRBD1 matches 10 bases. This CDR3 contains 16 residues. V was clipped by 5 bases and J by 0 bases; unmatched bases: 6. The CDR3 here is CASSIGQGVANYGYTF. The CDR3 DNA sequence: TGTGCCAGCAGTATTGGACAGGGGGTAGCTAACTATGGCTACACCTTC.

The V and J genes are TRBV20-1 and TRBJ2-2, with 7 bases lining up with TRBD2. The trim removed 2 bases at V and 3 bases at J, leaving 6 bases unmatched. This CDR3 spans 15 amino acids. CDR1 is DFQATT, CDR2 SNEGSKA, per germline (reference sequence). The CDR3 DNA reads as TGCAGTGCTAGACCTGGCGGGAGACACACCGGGGAGCTGTTTTTT. Protein: CSARPGGRHTGELFF.

This clonotype has a count of ten or more. The gene calls are TRBV24-1 and TRBJ2-3, with D perhaps TRBD1 (6 bases). Looked up from germline, CDR1 is KGHDR and CDR2 is SFDVKD. Between the trimmed V and J ends, which lost 5 bases and 5 bases, there was a span of 22 bases. The CDR3 contains 17 residues. The CDR3 nucleotides read TGTGCCACCAGTGCAACCAATAAGGGACACGCAGGAGATACGCAGTATTTT. Protein: CATSATNKGHAGDTQYF.

J is TRBJ2-5 and V is TRBV21-1; the DNA was not used to check the table's D call, TRBD1. TRBV21-1 corresponds to a pseudogene. The CDR3 has 16 amino acids. The CDR3 sequence is CASSKRPIGGLETQYF. The CDR3 nucleotides are TGTGCCAGCAGCAAAAGACCTATAGGGGGGCTAGAGACCCAGTACTTC.

This clonotype was detected a few times. The chain employs TRBV15 and TRBJ2-6, with D perhaps matching TRBD2 (6 bases). Deletions cut 0 bases from V and 0 bases from J, with 9 bases between. Per germline, CDR1 LNHNV and CDR2 YYDKDF (reference sequence). The length of the CDR3 is 17 residues. CDR3 in DNA: TGTGCCACCAGCAGAGATGGGGGAGGCTCTGGGGCCAACGTCCTGACTTTC. It codes for CATSRDGGGSGANVLTF.

This rearrangement joins TRBV24-1 to TRBJ2-5, with D possibly matching TRBD1 (8 bases). This CDR3 is 14 amino acids long. Trimming shortened V by 9 bases and J by 4 bases, and 17 bases separated the two germline ends. The germline V gene has CDR1 KGHDR and CDR2 SFDVKD. The CDR3 region is CATRDRRGRETQYF. CDR3 in DNA: TGTGCCACCCGGGACAGGCGGGGGAGAGAGACCCAGTACTTC.

This clonotype was counted at least ten times. The gene calls are TRBV12-3 or TRBV12-4 and TRBJ2-1; 10 bases align to TRBD1. The CDR3 totals 16 residues. Trimming took 3 bases from V and 9 from J; bases not matched to a gene: 11. The CDR3 loop reads CASSFRGTGAPLEQFF. Written as DNA, the CDR3 is TGTGCCAGCAGTTTTCGGGGGACAGGGGCTCCCCTTGAGCAGTTCTTC.

The V call is TRBV24-1, the J call TRBJ2-7; 8 bases are shared with TRBD1. The CDR3 loop spans 14 amino acids. The V and J ends lost 7 bases and 1 base, in that order; junction bases with no gene match: 5. CDR1 and CDR2 from the germline V gene are KGHDR and SFDVKD. CDR3 in amino acids: CATRRTGRSYEQYF. CDR3 bases: TGTGCCACCAGACGGACAGGGAGATCCTACGAGCAGTACTTC.

V is TRBV6-1 and J is TRBJ1-1; D remains ambiguous. The V gene's germline CDR1 is MNHNS and CDR2 SASEGT. The CDR3 consists of 15 residues. The ends were cut back, 10 bases at V and 3 bases at J, with 21 bases in the middle. The CDR3: CATLRLGIRDTEAFF. The CDR3 DNA sequence: TGTGCCACCCTTCGGCTAGGGATAAGGGACACTGAAGCTTTCTTT.

In its sample, this clonotype was seen a few times. The V and J genes are TRBV6-5 and TRBJ1-1; possibly TRBD1 for D (5 bases). This CDR3 is built from 14 residues. V dropped 2 bases and J dropped 5 bases, with 12 bases sitting between them. Germline CDR1 reads MNHEY; CDR2 reads SVGAGI. The CDR3: CASSYGSRATEAFF. The DNA of the CDR3 is TGTGCCAGCAGTTACGGTAGCAGGGCTACTGAAGCTTTCTTT.

This clonotype came up a few times. The chain recombines TRBV28 with TRBJ1-5; perhaps TRBD1 as D (5 bases). This CDR3 spans 17 amino acids. Trimming left V 2 bases short and J 2 bases short, with 16 bases between. Germline V gene lookup returns CDR1 MDHEN and CDR2 SYDVKM. In DNA form, the CDR3 reads TGTGCCAGCAGTTTAGGGGGTAGGTGGCAGGGCAATCAGCCCCAGCATTTT. Translating gives CASSLGGRWQGNQPQHF.

The chain carries TRBV7-2 and TRBJ1-2, with D perhaps TRBD1 (5 bases). V gave up 5 bases and J gave up 1 base, with 20 bases separating them. CDR3 length equals 17 residues. CDR1 and CDR2 from the germline V gene are SGHTA and FQGNSA. CDR3 nucleotide sequence: TGTGCCAGCAGCCCCATTCTACAGGCGAGGAATAACTATGGCTACACCTTC. It is translated as CASSPILQARNNYGYTF. The full variable domain, rest sourced from reference TRBV7-2 and TRBJ1-2, is GAGVSQSPSNKVTEKGKDVELRCDPISGHTALYWYRQSLGQGLEFLIYFQGNSAPDKSGLPSDRFSAERTGGSVSTLTIQRTQQEDSAVYLCASSPILQARNNYGYTFGSGTRLTVV.

This clonotype was seen many times. The chain links TRBV27 to TRBJ2-1; 11 nucleotides align to TRBD2. This CDR3 has 18 amino acids. Germline V gene lookup returns CDR1 MNHEY and CDR2 SMNVEV (reference sequence). The J segment lost 1 base and the V segment lost 5 bases, leaving 10 bases of the junction unmatched. The CDR3 region is CASSQRLAGLQSYNEQFF. The CDR3 DNA reads TGTGCCAGCAGTCAACGACTAGCGGGACTTCAATCCTACAATGAGCAGTTCTTC.

This clonotype was seen repeatedly, ten times or more. The V call is TRBV12-3 or TRBV12-4, the J call TRBJ1-1, with D possibly TRBD1 on 5 matching bases. Trimming cost V 4 bases and J 1 base, with 7 bases left between them. The CDR3 is 13 amino acids. The CDR3 is CASSWGKNTEAFF. The CDR3 DNA reads TGTGCCAGCAGTTGGGGGAAGAACACTGAAGCTTTCTTT.

This clonotype was found many times. The gene calls are TRBV9 and TRBJ2-2; 9 positions match TRBD2. The CDR3 has 16 amino acids. V lost 0 bases to trimming and J lost 0 bases; unmatched junction nucleotides: 0. CDR1 is SGDLS, CDR2 YYNGEE, per germline. This CDR3 reads CASSVVAGANTGELFF. CDR3 bases: TGTGCCAGCAGCGTAGTAGCGGGGGCGAACACCGGGGAGCTGTTTTTT.

J is TRBJ2-7 and V is TRBV12-3 or TRBV12-4; TRBD1 matches at 9 bases. V lost 5 bases to trimming and J lost 5 bases; unmatched junction nucleotides: 7. The CDR3 sequence is 14 residues long. The CDR3 loop reads CASSPGQGRHEQYF. The CDR3 coding sequence is TGTGCCAGCAGTCCAGGACAGGGGAGGCACGAGCAGTACTTC.